This T cell receptor beta chain came from a study of radiation and T cells in renal cell carcinoma. Across the whole study: Nephrectomy followed 15 Gy stereotactic body radiation by 4 weeks. Study results and limitations: No pretreatment tumor biopsies were available for baseline clonotypes. Top tumor clonotypes rose in blood 2 weeks post-radiation, then contracted.

The CDR3 covers 13 residues. Between the trimmed V and J ends, which lost 4 bases and 4 bases, there was a span of 9 bases. The V gene's germline CDR1 is SGHTA and CDR2 FQGNSA. Only a few counts were recorded for this clone. The target antigen is unknown. The time point was: baseline pretreatment blood. Treatment reported: 15 Gy SBRT to primary tumor, nephrectomy 4 weeks later. Profiling relied on immunoSEQ multiplex PCR, and the TCRdb table lists in-frame clones only, not all of them. The data contain approximately 120,000 clones, approximately 80% of them singletons. The sequence derives from a woman aged 60-75 years with renal cell carcinoma. The specimen comprised blood, sampled from a patient whose treatment included radiotherapy and nephrectomy. The gene calls are TRBV7-2 and TRBJ2-3; D uncertain. CDR3 sequence reads: CASSSSLADTQYF. The CDR3 coding sequence is TGTGCCAGCAGCTCCAGCCTAGCAGATACGCAGTATTTT. The whole variable domain, remainder taken from reference TRBV7-2 and TRBJ2-3, is GAGVSQSPSNKVTEKGKDVELRCDPISGHTALYWYRQSLGQGLEFLIYFQGNSAPDKSGLPSDRFSAERTGGSVSTLTIQRTQQEDSAVYLCASSSSLADTQYFGPGTRLTVL.